Listed here is a single T cell receptor (beta chain). The data were produced by immunoSEQ multiplex PCR, yet TCRdb's version contains in-frame clones alone and is incomplete. The sample has 450,000 to 500,000 clones; over 75% are singletons. Trimming shortened V by 2 bases and J by 6 bases, and 14 bases separated the two germline ends. Germline V gene lookup returns CDR1 MDHEN and CDR2 SYDVKM. The CDR3 covers 15 residues. These data come from a study of blood T cell repertoires in COVID-19. Study as a whole: Material from acute and convalescent COVID-19 was sourced from the United States, Italy and Spain. PBMCs, B-cell-depleted T cells, or T cells provided the cDNA or gDNA that made up the material.

This clonotype originated in a human donor in a cohort sampled during active COVID-19. The material sequenced was peripheral blood. This chain uses TRBV28 with TRBJ1-5; D is ambiguous. The CDR3 region is CASSLEAVPGQPQHF. DNA for the CDR3: TGTGCCAGCAGTTTAGAAGCAGTACCGGGTCAGCCCCAGCATTTT.